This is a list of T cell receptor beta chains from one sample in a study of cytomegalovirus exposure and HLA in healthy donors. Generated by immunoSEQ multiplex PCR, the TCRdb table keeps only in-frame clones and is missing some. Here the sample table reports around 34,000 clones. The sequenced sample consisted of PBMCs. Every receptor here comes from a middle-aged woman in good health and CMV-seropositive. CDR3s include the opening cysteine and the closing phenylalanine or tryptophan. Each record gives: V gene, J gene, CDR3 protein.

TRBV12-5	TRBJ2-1	CASGLVGPTGGQYNEQFF
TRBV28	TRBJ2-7	CASSSPGQDRLAGGIYEQYF
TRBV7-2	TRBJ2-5	CASTLAGGGETQYF
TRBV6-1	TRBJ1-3	CASRGDRGNTIYF
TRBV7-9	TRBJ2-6	CASSSYSGANVLTF
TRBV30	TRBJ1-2	CAWSGQGYGYTF
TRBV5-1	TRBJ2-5	CASSLDRNQETQYF
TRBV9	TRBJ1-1	CASSPGQGGTEAFF
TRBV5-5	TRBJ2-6	CASSLVGLTTGANVLTF
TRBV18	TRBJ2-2	CASSVSGDGELFF
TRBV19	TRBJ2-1	CASNPGLAGVYNEQFF
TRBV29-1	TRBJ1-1	CSVEVLGGRTEAFF
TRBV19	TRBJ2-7	CASTPGGSGSYEQYF
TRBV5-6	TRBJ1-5	CASSYGHHNQPQHF
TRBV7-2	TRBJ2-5	CASSSELGETQYF
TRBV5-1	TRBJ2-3	CASSSGGRGTDTQYF
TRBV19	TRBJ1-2	CASSGNRGRGYGYTF
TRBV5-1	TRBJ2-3	CASHGLQITDTQYF
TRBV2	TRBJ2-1	CASSGVRPQKGTSGDPSYNEQFF
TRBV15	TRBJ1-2	CATSRTSTPGDHGYTF
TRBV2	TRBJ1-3	CASSGVRGINTIYF
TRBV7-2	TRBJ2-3	CASSSQVSGSDTQYF
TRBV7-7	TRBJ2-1	CASSLARDSNNEQFF
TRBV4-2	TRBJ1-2	CASSQELNRGNYGYTF
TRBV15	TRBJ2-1	CATSRPGLARNNEQFF
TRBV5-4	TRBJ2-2	CASSRGLAGDTGELFF
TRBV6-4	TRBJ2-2	CASSVVAGIRTGELFF
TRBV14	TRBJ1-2	CASSQDTGLSYGYTF
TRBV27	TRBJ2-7	CASSLGQVSSYEQYF
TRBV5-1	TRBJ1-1	CASSEARLGAGTEAFF
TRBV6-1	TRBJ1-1	CASTQSRDKRAFF
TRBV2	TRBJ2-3	CASSRDSTFTDTQYF
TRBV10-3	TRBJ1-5	CARDDRGQPQHF
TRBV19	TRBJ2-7	CARQRQGHFSYEQYF
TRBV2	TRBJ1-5	CASRRAGTANQPQHF
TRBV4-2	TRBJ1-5	CASSQETGSRNQPQHF
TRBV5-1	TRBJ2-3	CASSSFGTSEGLEYF
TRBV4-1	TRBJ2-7	CASSQDGADYEQYF
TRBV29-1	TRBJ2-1	CSVEDKLAGVFPHEQFF
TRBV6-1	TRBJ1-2	CASLDRGGANYGYTF
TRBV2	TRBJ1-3	CASSEITGVNTIYF
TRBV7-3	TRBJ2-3	CASSFSGEGTDTQYF
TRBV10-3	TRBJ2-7	CAISHPRTYEQYF
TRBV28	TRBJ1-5	CASSLIGGRTNQPQHF
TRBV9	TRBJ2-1	CASSRGSGRANEQFF
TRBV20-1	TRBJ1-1	CSARASTEAFF
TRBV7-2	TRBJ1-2	CASSPDRDRGYTF
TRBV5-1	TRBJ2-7	CASSFSQGRDGYEQYF
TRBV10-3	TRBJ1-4	CAIKAGTNEKLFF
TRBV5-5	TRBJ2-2	CASSPLAGATFAGELFF
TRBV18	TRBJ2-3	CASSPQLGGHTDTQYF
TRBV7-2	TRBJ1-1	CASSSGQGHTEAFF
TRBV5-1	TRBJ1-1	CASSLQGRNTEAFF
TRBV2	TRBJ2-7	CASRTLGGYEQYF
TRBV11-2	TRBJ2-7	CASSFELSGGGGPSYEQYF
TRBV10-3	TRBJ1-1	CAISESRIHKNEAFF
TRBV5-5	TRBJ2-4	CASSSLRATDEKRAKNIQYF
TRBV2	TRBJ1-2	CASSGLRGANYGYTF